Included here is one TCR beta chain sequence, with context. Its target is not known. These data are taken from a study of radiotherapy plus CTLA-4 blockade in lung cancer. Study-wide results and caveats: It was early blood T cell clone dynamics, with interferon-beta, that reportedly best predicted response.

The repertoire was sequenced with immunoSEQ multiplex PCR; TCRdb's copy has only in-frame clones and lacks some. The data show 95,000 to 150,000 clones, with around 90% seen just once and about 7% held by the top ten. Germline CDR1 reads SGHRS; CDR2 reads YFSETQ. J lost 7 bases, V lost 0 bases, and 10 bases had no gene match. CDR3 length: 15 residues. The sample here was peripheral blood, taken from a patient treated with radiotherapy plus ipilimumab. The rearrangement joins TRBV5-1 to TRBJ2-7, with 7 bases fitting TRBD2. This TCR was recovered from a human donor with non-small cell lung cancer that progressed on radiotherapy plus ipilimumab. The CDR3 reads CASSLASKGAGEQYF. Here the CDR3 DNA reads TGCGCCAGCAGCTTGGCCTCTAAGGGAGCGGGAGAGCAGTACTTC.